The 10 T cell receptor beta chains given below trace back to one sample, sequenced in a study of blood T cell repertoires in COVID-19. Method: immunoSEQ multiplex PCR; TCRdb's copy keeps in-frame clones and lacks some. The profile shows about 170,000 clones, about 80% of them singletons. Sequenced sample: PBMCs or T cells enriched from blood (not recorded which). Source of these receptors: a man in his forties or fifties who had recovered from COVID-19.

This clone was seen once. The chain has TRBV4-2 and TRBJ1-1, with D possibly matching TRBD1 (6 bases). V was shortened by 0 bases and J by 0 bases, with 11 bases between the two germline ends. From germline, CDR1 is LGHNA and CDR2 YNFKEQ. This CDR3 has 16 residues. The CDR3 DNA is TGTGCCAGCAGCCAAGATTTAGGGGGATTGAACACTGAAGCTTTCTTT. The encoded protein is CASSQDLGGLNTEAFF.

Points on this clone: Possible read error: a much larger clone is one base away. This sequence joins TRBV9 and TRBJ1-1; weak D call: TRBD1 (6 bases). Per germline, CDR1 SGDLS and CDR2 YYNGEE. The CDR3 is 14 residues long. Trimming stripped 3 bases from V and 1 base from J, with 10 bases between. CDR3 loop: CASSAEQGNTEAFF. The CDR3 DNA reads as TGTGCCAGCAGCGCAGAACAGGGGAACACTGAAGCTTTCTTT.

The chain has TRBV25-1 and TRBJ1-2, with D hard to call. The CDR3 extends over 14 amino acids. CDR1 MGHDK and CDR2 SYGVNS come from the germline V gene. V shed 0 bases and J shed 7 bases, with 12 bases lying between them. CDR3 bases: TGTGCCAGCAGTGAATATCTACAGATCGGTGGCTACACCTTC. Translating it yields CASSEYLQIGGYTF.

V and J are TRBV5-4 and TRBJ2-5, with D perhaps matching TRBD2 (7 bases). Germline assignment: CDR1 SGHNT and CDR2 YYREEE (reference sequence). V lost 4 bases, J lost 4 bases, and 17 bases lay in between. The CDR3 is 15 residues long. CDR3: CASSISGGLRETQYF. The CDR3 region has the DNA TGTGCCAGCAGCATTTCGGGGGGCCTACGAGAGACCCAGTACTTC.

In its sample, this clone was seen a few times. The chain carries TRBV7-9 and TRBJ2-5; possibly TRBD2 for D (5 bases). The CDR3 has 14 residues. The V gene lost 7 bases and the J gene lost 1 base, with 13 bases spanning the gap. Per the germline V gene, CDR1 is SEHNR and CDR2 is FQNEAQ (reference sequence). CDR3 coding DNA: TGTGCCAGCATTCGGACTGTTGGCCAAGAGACCCAGTACTTC. Translated, it gives CASIRTVGQETQYF.

V and J are TRBV7-6 and TRBJ2-1, with D unresolved. This CDR3 is built from 16 residues. V was shortened by 5 bases and J by 2 bases, with 16 bases between the two germline ends. Germline V gives CDR1 SGHVS, CDR2 FNYEAQ. DNA of the CDR3: TGTGCCAGCAGCCCCGCTAAGACATCAGCCTACAATGAGCAGTTCTTC. As protein: CASSPAKTSAYNEQFF. The variable domain in full, completed from reference TRBV7-6 and TRBJ2-1, reads GAGVSQSPRYKVTKRGQDVALRCDPISGHVSLYWYRQALGQGPEFLTYFNYEAQQDKSGLPNDRFSAERPEGSISTLTIQRTEQRDSAMYRCASSPAKTSAYNEQFFGPGTRLTVL.

This chain uses TRBV5-6 with TRBJ1-2, with 8 positions matching TRBD1. V lost 3 bases and J lost 4; bases outside the gene matches: 5. CDR3 length equals 14 residues. Germline CDR1 is SGHDT and CDR2 is YYEEEE. The CDR3 DNA sequence: TGTGCCAGCAGCTCGGGACAGGCTGTCTATGGCTACACCTTC. Translated: CASSSGQAVYGYTF.

A few counts support this clone. The rearrangement uses TRBV2 and TRBJ2-5, with 7 bases identical to TRBD1. Germline CDR1 reads SNHLY; CDR2 reads FYNNEI. Trimming took 6 bases from V and 1 from J; bases not matched to a gene: 5. This CDR3 contains 14 residues. CDR3 sequence: CASSRQGLQETQYF. The CDR3, as DNA: TGTGCCAGCAGCCGACAGGGCCTCCAAGAGACCCAGTACTTC.

This sequence joins TRBV2 and TRBJ1-2; D perhaps matches TRBD1 (5 bases). V lost 8 bases, J lost 7 bases, and 20 bases lay in between. This CDR3 region has 14 residues. Germline assignment: CDR1 SNHLY and CDR2 FYNNEI. The CDR3 sequence: CASGGTADPSGYTF. The CDR3 DNA reads TGTGCCAGCGGAGGGACGGCGGACCCTTCTGGCTACACCTTC.

The J gene is TRBJ2-5, the V gene TRBV5-4; 9 bases fit TRBD1. Germline loops: CDR1 SGHNT, CDR2 YYREEE (reference sequence). CDR3 size: 16 residues. With 3 bases clipped from V and 1 base from J, the junction kept 7 bases outside the gene matches. The CDR3 nucleotides read TGTGCCAGCAGCTCTCGGACAGGGGCGGGCCAAGAGACCCAGTACTTC. Protein product: CASSSRTGAGQETQYF.